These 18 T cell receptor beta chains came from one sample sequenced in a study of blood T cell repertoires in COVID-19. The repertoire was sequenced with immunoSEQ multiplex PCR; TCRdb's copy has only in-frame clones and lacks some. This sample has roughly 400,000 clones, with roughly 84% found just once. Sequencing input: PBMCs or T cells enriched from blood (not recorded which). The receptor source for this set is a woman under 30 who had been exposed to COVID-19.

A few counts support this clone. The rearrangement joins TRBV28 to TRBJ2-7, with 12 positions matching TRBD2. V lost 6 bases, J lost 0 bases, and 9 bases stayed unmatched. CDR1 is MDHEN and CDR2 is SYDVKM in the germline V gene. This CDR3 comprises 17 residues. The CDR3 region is CASRRYWTSGNSYEQYF. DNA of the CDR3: TGTGCCAGCAGGCGGTACTGGACTAGCGGGAACTCCTACGAGCAGTACTTC.

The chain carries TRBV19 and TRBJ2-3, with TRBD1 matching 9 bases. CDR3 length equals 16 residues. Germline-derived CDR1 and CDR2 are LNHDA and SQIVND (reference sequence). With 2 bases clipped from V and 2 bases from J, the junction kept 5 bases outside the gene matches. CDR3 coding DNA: TGTGCCAGTAGTATAAACAGGGGGCTCAACACAGATACGCAGTATTTT. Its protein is CASSINRGLNTDTQYF.

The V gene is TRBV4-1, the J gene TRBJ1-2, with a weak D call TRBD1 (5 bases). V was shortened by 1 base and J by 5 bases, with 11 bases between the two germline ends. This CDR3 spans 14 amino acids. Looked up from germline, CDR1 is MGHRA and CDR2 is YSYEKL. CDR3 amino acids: CASSQVETAYGYTF. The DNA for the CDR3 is TGCGCCAGCAGCCAAGTAGAGACAGCATATGGCTACACCTTC.

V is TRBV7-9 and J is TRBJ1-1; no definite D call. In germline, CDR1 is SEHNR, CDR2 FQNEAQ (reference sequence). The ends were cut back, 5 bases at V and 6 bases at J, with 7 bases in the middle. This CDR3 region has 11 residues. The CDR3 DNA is TGTGCCAGCAGCCCCAGCGCTGAAGCTTTCTTT. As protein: CASSPSAEAFF.

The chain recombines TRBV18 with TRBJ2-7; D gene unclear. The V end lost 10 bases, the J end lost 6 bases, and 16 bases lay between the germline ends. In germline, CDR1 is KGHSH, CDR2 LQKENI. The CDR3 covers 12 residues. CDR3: CATRPGASEQYF. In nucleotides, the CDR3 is TGTGCCACCCGACCAGGCGCGTCCGAGCAGTACTTC.

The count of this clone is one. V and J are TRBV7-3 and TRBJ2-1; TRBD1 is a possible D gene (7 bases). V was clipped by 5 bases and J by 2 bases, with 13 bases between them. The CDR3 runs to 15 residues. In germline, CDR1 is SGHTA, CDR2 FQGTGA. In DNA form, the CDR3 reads TGTGCCAGCAGCCAGGGGGGCGGAACCTACAATGAGCAGTTCTTC. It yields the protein CASSQGGGTYNEQFF.

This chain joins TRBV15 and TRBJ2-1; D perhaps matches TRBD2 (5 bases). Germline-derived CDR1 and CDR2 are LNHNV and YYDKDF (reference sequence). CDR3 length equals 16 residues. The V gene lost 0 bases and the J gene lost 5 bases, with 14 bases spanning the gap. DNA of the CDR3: TGTGCCACCAGCAGAGACAGCCCTCGAGGGAACAATGAGCAGTTCTTC. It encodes CATSRDSPRGNNEQFF.

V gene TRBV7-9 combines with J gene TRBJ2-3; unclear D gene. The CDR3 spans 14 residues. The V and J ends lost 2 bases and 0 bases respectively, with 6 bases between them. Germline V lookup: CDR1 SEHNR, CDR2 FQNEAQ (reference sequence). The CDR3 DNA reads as TGTGCCAGCAGCTTAATAGATAGCACAGATACGCAGTATTTT. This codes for CASSLIDSTDTQYF.

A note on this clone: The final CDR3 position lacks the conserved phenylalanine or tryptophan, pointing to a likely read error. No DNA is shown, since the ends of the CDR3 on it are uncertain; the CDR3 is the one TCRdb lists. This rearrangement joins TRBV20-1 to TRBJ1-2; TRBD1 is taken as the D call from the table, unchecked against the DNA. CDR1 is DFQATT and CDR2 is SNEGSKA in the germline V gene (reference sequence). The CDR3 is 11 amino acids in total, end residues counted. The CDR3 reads CSASGGPRGLK.

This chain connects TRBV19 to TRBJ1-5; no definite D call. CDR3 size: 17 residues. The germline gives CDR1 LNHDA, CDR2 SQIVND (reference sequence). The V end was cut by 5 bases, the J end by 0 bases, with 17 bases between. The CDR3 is CASSPPGNTRSNQPQHF. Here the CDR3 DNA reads TGTGCCAGTAGTCCACCGGGGAACACCCGTAGCAATCAGCCCCAGCATTTT.

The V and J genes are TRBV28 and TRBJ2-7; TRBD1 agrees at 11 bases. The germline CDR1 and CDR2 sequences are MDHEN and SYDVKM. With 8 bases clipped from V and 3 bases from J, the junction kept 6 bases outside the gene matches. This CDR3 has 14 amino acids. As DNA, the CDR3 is TGTGCCAGCGGGGGTGGGACAGGGGGCTACGAGCAGTACTTC. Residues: CASGGGTGGYEQYF. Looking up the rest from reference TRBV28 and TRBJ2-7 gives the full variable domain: DVKVTQSSRYLVKRTGEKVFLECVQDMDHENMFWYRQDPGLGLRLIYFSYDVKMKEKGDIPEGYSVSREKKERFSLILESASTNQTSMYLCASGGGTGGYEQYFGPGTRLTVT.

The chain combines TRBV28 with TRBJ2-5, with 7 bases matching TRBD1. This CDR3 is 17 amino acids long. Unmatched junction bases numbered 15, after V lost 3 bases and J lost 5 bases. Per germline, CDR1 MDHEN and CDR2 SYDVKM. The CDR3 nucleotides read TGTGCCAGCAGTTTCTCGGCGCCGGGGACAGCCCACGAGACCCAGTACTTC. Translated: CASSFSAPGTAHETQYF.

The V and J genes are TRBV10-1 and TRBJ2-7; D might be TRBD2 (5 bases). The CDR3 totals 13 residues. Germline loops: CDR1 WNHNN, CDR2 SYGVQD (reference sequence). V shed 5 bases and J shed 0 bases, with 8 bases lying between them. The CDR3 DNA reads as TGCGCCAGCAGTATTGGACTCTCCTACGAGCAGTACTTC. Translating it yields CASSIGLSYEQYF.

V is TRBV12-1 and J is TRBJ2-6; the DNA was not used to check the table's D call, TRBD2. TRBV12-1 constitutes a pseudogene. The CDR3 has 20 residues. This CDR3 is CASSPRTSGGTRSGANVLTF. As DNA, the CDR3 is TGTGCCAGCAGCCCAAGGACTAGCGGGGGAACGAGGTCTGGGGCCAACGTCCTGACTTTC.

The CDR3 nucleotides read TGTGCCTGGAGTGGAAGGGGGTTAGCTGAAGCTTTCTTT. Translation gives CAWSGRGLAEAFF. The rearrangement links TRBV30 to TRBJ1-1; D possibly corresponds to TRBD1 (6 bases). V shed 1 base and J shed 6 bases, with 12 bases lying between them. The length of the CDR3 is 13 residues. Germline V lookup: CDR1 GTSNPN, CDR2 SVGIG (reference sequence).

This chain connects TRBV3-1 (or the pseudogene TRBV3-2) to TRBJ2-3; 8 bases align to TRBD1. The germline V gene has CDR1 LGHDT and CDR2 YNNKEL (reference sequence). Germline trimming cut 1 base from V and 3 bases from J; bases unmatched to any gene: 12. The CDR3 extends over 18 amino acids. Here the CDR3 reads CASSQVRGQGQRTDTQYF. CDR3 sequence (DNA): TGTGCCAGCAGCCAAGTTCGAGGACAGGGCCAGAGGACAGATACGCAGTATTTT.

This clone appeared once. The CDR3 here is CASSSTGGSGANVLTF. For the CDR3, the DNA is TGTGCCAGCAGCTCGACAGGGGGCTCTGGGGCCAACGTCCTGACTTTC. The chain joins TRBV7-6 to TRBJ2-6, with 9 bases lining up with TRBD1. The CDR3 covers 16 residues. V was pared by 4 bases and J by 0 bases, with 1 base of the junction left unmatched. Germline CDR1 SGHVS, CDR2 FNYEAQ.

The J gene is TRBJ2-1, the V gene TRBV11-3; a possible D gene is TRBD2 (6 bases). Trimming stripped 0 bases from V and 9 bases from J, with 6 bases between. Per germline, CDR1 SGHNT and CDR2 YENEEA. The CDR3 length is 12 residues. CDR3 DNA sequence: TGTGCCAGCAGCTTAGACGGGGGTGAGCAGTTCTTC. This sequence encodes CASSLDGGEQFF.